This TCR beta chain emerged from a study of blood T cell repertoires in COVID-19. The overall study: Symptom resolution, clearance, or two negative PCRs marked donors in Cohort 3 as recovered. The cDNA or gDNA used as material had been derived from T cells, B-cell-depleted T cells, or PBMCs.

In its sample, this clone was seen once. Authors' methods: Amplified reference gene primers provided the basis for estimating nucleated cell counts. Using immunoSEQ multiplex PCR, the repertoire was profiled, and TCRdb retains in-frame clones only, with some absent. V and J calls and clone size follow that table, whereas D and trimming were derived from the DNA. The sample lists fewer than 350,000 clones, 85% to 90% occurring once. The V and J ends lost 7 bases and 8 bases respectively, with 15 bases between them. There are 13 residues in the CDR3. Per the germline V gene, CDR1 is LNHDA and CDR2 is SQIVND (reference sequence). Ages ranged from about 18 to 89 years, with residence in around 24 US areas.

The clonotype was recovered from a woman aged 55-69 years in a cohort exposed to, infected with or recovered from COVID-19 (not recorded which). Sequences were obtained from PBMCs or T cells enriched from blood (not recorded which). J is TRBJ2-1 and V is TRBV19; weak D call: TRBD2 (5 bases). This CDR3 is CASNGNLRDEQFF. DNA for the CDR3: TGTGCCAGTAACGGGAACCTGAGGGATGAGCAGTTCTTC.